This TCR beta chain was sequenced in a study of post-analysis software for immune sequencing data. On the study more broadly: Relapsing-remitting, secondary progressive and progressive-relapsing multiple sclerosis courses were included.

Prepared libraries of TCR beta cDNA carried unique molecular identifiers. Using its own MiXCR run on the PCR reads, TCRdb lists one record per CDR3 protein. The sample has over 700,000 distinct CDR3 sequences; roughly 27% are singletons. The source material was blood. The TCR sequence derives from a girl aged 10 to 17 with multiple sclerosis.

This chain's CDR3 is CASRATLYEQYF. Written as DNA, the CDR3 is TGTGCCAGCAGAGCGACCCTCTACGAGCAGTACTTC. The genes are TRBV2 and TRBJ2-7; D gene ambiguous. There are 12 residues in the CDR3. V was pared by 6 bases and J by 3 bases, with 9 bases between. Per germline, CDR1 SNHLY and CDR2 FYNNEI.